The T cell receptor beta chain described here comes from a study of CD8+ T cells in alopecia areata. Study results and limitations: Researchers report lesional scalp, most notably alopecia totalis/universalis, outstripped normal scalp in clonality.

Time point specified: mouse skin at time of skin grafting. In recipient mice, skin was biopsied at grafting and again 3 and 6 weeks later. By sample share, this clone is large (0.1 to 1%). Its antigen is undetermined. Gene names are mouse gene names. The read stops 4 residues short of the end of the CDR3; the missing end is completed from the germline J gene. The junction had 5 bases not matched to a gene; V was cut back by 3 bases and J by 0 bases. This CDR3 spans 16 amino acids. CDR1 is SGHDT and CDR2 is FRDEAV in the germline V gene. Extracted from the samples, RNA was reverse transcribed into cDNA to serve as the sequencing template. TCRdb's table, derived via immunoSEQ multiplex PCR, lists solely in-frame clones and lacks some. Found here are around 1,500 clones, no singletons; the ten largest cover over 9%.

The clonotype was recovered from a C3H/HeJ mouse with alopecia areata. These mice share the MHC haplotype H2-k. The V gene is TRBV14, the J gene TRBJ2-7; 11 bases match TRBD2. This sample comprised skin, obtained at week 0. The CDR3 sequence: CASSSDWGAYSYEQYF. Incomplete CDR3 DNA: TGTGCCAGCAGTTCGGACTGGGGGGCCTACTCCTAT.